The source of this T cell receptor beta chain is a study of T cell clonality in common variable immunodeficiency (dated by TCRdb to the mid-2010s). Findings and caveats that apply to the study as a whole: According to the authors, finding the cause of the higher clonality in CVID would require sequencing the repertoires of T cell subpopulations. Differences among patients in the CVID cohort limited the correlations between repertoire features and clinical complications. CVID subjects shared fewer TCRbeta clones with each other than healthy controls did (p < 0.0001). CVID TCRbeta sequences reportedly showed fewer deletions and N-nucleotide insertions and lacked highly modified clones with 13 or more V deletions. TCRbeta clonality was higher in CVID subjects than in healthy controls (t-test p = 0.018), and the increase was most characteristic of about a third of subjects. Even though DNA input was the same, control samples had an average of around 81,000 unique sequences each, compared with 25,000 to 35,000 in CVID samples.

Concerning this clone: The antigen this receptor binds is unknown.

For sequencing, equivalent amounts of genomic DNA were input from CVID and control samples. For every sample, a 60 bp segment covering the rearranged TCRbeta CDR3 region was amplified and then sequenced. The immunoSEQ assay, a bias-corrected multiplex PCR with high-throughput sequencing, was employed for TCRbeta amplification. The study's processing was this. Every unique nucleotide sequence was considered a clone and was annotated with V, D and J genes, copy number and frequency. Sequences were labeled productive if in frame, and non-productive if out of frame or containing stop codons. As previously described, clonality was computed from Shannon's entropy. Mean CDR3 Kyte-Doolittle hydropathy was derived from the predicted amino acid sequences of productive clones. Using the R hclust function, scaled V gene usage was clustered hierarchically with Manhattan distance and complete linkage. Sharing of clones by CDR3 amino acid sequence was evaluated by resampling 12 repertoires per group over 100 rounds. Repertoires were searched for approximately 70 published EBV-specific and about 250 published CMV-specific TCRbeta sequences. A couple of CVID samples that yielded fewer than 10,000 sequences were excluded from the analysis, so around 40 CVID repertoires were retained. Held by TCRdb, this immuneACCESS table contains in-frame sequences only and omits some clones. Under half of the omission traces to an unresolved V gene where checked; the cause of the rest is unknown. V, J and clone size are those of that table, while D and trimming were read from the DNA. This sample has 45,000 to 65,000 clones in the table, none counted a single time. The top ten constitute around 2% of the sample.

Most of the CVID patients and most of the healthy controls were of Caucasian heritage. Heparinized peripheral whole blood samples of about 4.5 to 8.5 ml were collected from each donor. Genomic DNA from adults with common variable immune deficiency (CVID) and from healthy adult controls was used to sequence TCRbeta CDR3 repertoires. A total of 22 healthy adult volunteers (approximately 12 female and some 10 male; age range about 20 to 70 years, mean age around 31) were included in the control group. Diluted blood was density-centrifuged over Hypaque 1077 or Ficoll-Paque to isolate peripheral blood mononuclear cells. Genomic DNA was obtained from unsorted mononuclear cells through either Qiagen column purification or a centrifugation-based method. This receptor was identified in a person aged 18-70 years in good health. The specimen sequenced was peripheral blood mononuclear cells.

The sequenced CDR3 bases are TGTGCCAGCTGGGCAGGGGTAGCAGAGACC. Translated, it reads CASWAGVAET. The whole CDR3 protein is CASWAGVAETQYF. The rearrangement combines TRBV27 with TRBJ2-5; a tentative D call is TRBD1 (6 bases match). The read comes to an end 3 residues before the CDR3 does, leaving the germline J gene to fill in the end. CDR1 and CDR2 are read off the germline V gene (reference sequence) as MNHEY and SMNVEV. V is cut by 8 bases and J by 4 bases, and the space between the germline ends is 14 bases. Including cysteine and phenylalanine, the CDR3 has 13 amino acids. The 30 bases shown cover part of the CDR3, and their frame starts at base 1.